Listed below are T cell receptor beta chains from one sample, sequenced in a study of T cell changes during pregnancy in multiple sclerosis. The data were produced by immunoSEQ multiplex PCR, yet TCRdb's version contains in-frame clones alone and is incomplete. The sample yields 78,000 or so clones, 90% to 95% seen once. Source: peripheral blood, taken before pregnancy. The receptors were gathered from a female donor with multiple sclerosis, enrolled in a pregnancy study. The CDR3 runs from the conserved cysteine through the conserved F or W. Fields, in order: D gene, V gene, CDR3 length, clone size, J gene, CDR3 DNA, CDR3 protein. A D gene is named only where the DNA matches it firmly. A row's size may be missing; if present it is once, few, many or a size class.

TRBD2	TRBV19	16	.	TRBJ2-5	TGTGCCAGTAGTACGCTAGCGGGGGGAGCAGGAGAGACCCAGTACTTC	CASSTLAGGAGETQYF
.	TRBV19	13	.	TRBJ1-1	TGTGCCAGTAGCCCCGGGGGGCAAGGATCAGCTTTCTTT	CASSPGGQGSAFF
.	TRBV10-3	16	.	TRBJ2-4	TGTGCCATCAGTGAGGGCTCCTTTTTAGCCAAAAACATTCAGTACTTC	CAISEGSFLAKNIQYF
.	TRBV30	14	.	TRBJ1-3	TGTGCCTGGAGTAGGGGTGGGACTGGAAACACCATATATTTT	CAWSRGGTGNTIYF
.	TRBV20-1	11	.	TRBJ2-2	TGCAGTGTCGGTTACTCCGGGGAGCTGTTTTTT	CSVGYSGELFF
TRBD2	TRBV5-4	17	.	TRBJ2-3	TGTGCCAGCAGCTTGACTACTAGCGGGGCTAGCACAGATACGCAGTATTTT	CASSLTTSGASTDTQYF
TRBD1	TRBV6-6	14	.	TRBJ1-4	TGTGCCAGCAACCATGAAGGGGGCGGTGAAAAACTGTTTTTT	CASNHEGGGEKLFF
.	TRBV5-1	13	.	TRBJ2-3	TGCGCCAGCAGCTTGGCCCAGTTAGATACGCAGTATTTT	CASSLAQLDTQYF
.	TRBV6-1	14	once	TRBJ2-1	TGTGCCAGCAGTGGGGGGGGCAGCCTCAGTGAGCAGTTCTTC	CASSGGGSLSEQFF
TRBD2	TRBV10-2	13	.	TRBJ2-1	TGCGCCAGCAGACCGGGACTAGCCCGTGAGCAGTTCTTC	CASRPGLAREQFF
TRBD1	TRBV9	15	.	TRBJ2-2	TGTGCCAGCAGCGCCGACAGGGTTTGGGCCGGGGAGCTGTTTTTT	CASSADRVWAGELFF
.	TRBV4-1	13	.	TRBJ1-2	TGCGCCAGCAGTCAGGGCGTGGGATATGGCTACACCTTC	CASSQGVGYGYTF
.	TRBV7-9	15	.	TRBJ2-7	TGTGCCACAGACCCAGGACACATTAGGAACTACGAGCAGTACTTC	CATDPGHIRNYEQYF
.	TRBV15	18	.	TRBJ1-1	TGTGCCACCAGCAGAGAGACAGGCGCTGGCTTTGGGAACACTGAAGCTTTCTTT	CATSRETGAGFGNTEAFF
.	TRBV29-1	14	.	TRBJ1-1	TGCAGCGTTTTCCGACATTTCCAGAACACTGAAGCTTTCTTT	CSVFRHFQNTEAFF
TRBD1	TRBV29-1	13	once	TRBJ2-7	TGCAGCGTTGAGGGACAGGGCCCCAACGAGCAGTACTTC	CSVEGQGPNEQYF
.	TRBV18	15	.	TRBJ1-4	TGTGCCAGCTCACCTGCTCAGGGCCAGGGGGAAAAACTGTTTTTT	CASSPAQGQGEKLFF
.	TRBV10-2	11	.	TRBJ2-2	TGCGCCAGCACTAGCACCGGGGAGCTGTTTTTT	CASTSTGELFF
.	TRBV29-1	12	.	TRBJ1-2	TGCAGCGCACAACATTCGAACTATGGCTACACCTTC	CSAQHSNYGYTF
TRBD1	TRBV11-2	15	once	TRBJ2-1	TGTGCCAGCTCCGGCGTTAAGGGCAGGGGGAATGAGCAGTTCTTC	CASSGVKGRGNEQFF
TRBD1	TRBV5-4	16	.	TRBJ2-1	TGTGCCAGCAGCTTTCGGGGGACAGGGATTCACAATGAGCAGTTCTTC	CASSFRGTGIHNEQFF
.	TRBV6-1	14	.	TRBJ2-7	TGTGCCAGCAGCGCCCTTAAACGGGAGCGATCCCAGTACTTC	CASSALKRERSQYF
.	TRBV6-5	16	.	TRBJ1-1	TGTGCCAGCAGTTACAGGCAGGTTTCTATGAACACTGAAGCTTTCTTT	CASSYRQVSMNTEAFF
.	TRBV4-1	14	.	TRBJ1-6	TGCGCCAGCAGCCAAGTCAACAGGGATTCACCCCTCCACTTT	CASSQVNRDSPLHF
.	TRBV5-4	15	.	TRBJ1-5	TGTGCCAGCAGCTACTCAGGTGATAGCAATCAGCCCCAGCATTTT	CASSYSGDSNQPQHF
.	TRBV5-1	13	.	TRBJ1-4	TGCGCCAGCGCCGTGGAGCCTAATGAAAAACTGTTTTTT	CASAVEPNEKLFF
.	TRBV19	13	.	TRBJ2-5	TGTGCCAGTAGTATGGCCCCCCAAGAGACCCAGTACTTC	CASSMAPQETQYF
.	TRBV7-9	18	.	TRBJ2-6	TGTGCCAGCGTAAAGCCGGGACACAAAATCTCTGGGGCCAACGTCCTGACTTTC	CASVKPGHKISGANVLTF
.	TRBV9	15	once	TRBJ1-1	TGTGCCAGCAGCGTAGTTGGTCAGGGGAACACTGAAGCTTTCTTT	CASSVVGQGNTEAFF
TRBD1	TRBV7-8	14	.	TRBJ1-5	TGTGCCAGCAGCCTCGTGACAGGGGAACAGCCCCAGCATTTT	CASSLVTGEQPQHF
TRBD2	TRBV7-2	14	once	TRBJ2-3	TGTGCCAGCAGCAGAGCGGGGGGGCAGGATACGCAGTATTTT	CASSRAGGQDTQYF
.	TRBV9	13	.	TRBJ1-1	TGTGCCAGCAGCGTAGGGAGCCACGCTGAAGCTTTCTTT	CASSVGSHAEAFF
TRBD2	TRBV19	15	.	TRBJ2-1	TGTGCCAGTAGTATCAGCGGGGGCTCCTACAATGAGCAGTTCTTC	CASSISGGSYNEQFF
.	TRBV19	13	few	TRBJ1-2	TGTGCCAGTAGTATGGGAGCGGAAAGCGGCTACACCTTC	CASSMGAESGYTF
.	TRBV14	13	once	TRBJ2-1	TGTGCCAGCAGCCCGACAAATTACAATGAGCAGTTCTTC	CASSPTNYNEQFF
.	TRBV7-9	14	once	TRBJ1-4	TGTGCCAGCAGCTTAGTTGGAGTGAATGAAAAACTGTTTTTT	CASSLVGVNEKLFF
.	TRBV9	14	.	TRBJ2-4	TGTGCCAGCAGCGTAGGCGATGGGCTGGACATTCAGTACTTC	CASSVGDGLDIQYF